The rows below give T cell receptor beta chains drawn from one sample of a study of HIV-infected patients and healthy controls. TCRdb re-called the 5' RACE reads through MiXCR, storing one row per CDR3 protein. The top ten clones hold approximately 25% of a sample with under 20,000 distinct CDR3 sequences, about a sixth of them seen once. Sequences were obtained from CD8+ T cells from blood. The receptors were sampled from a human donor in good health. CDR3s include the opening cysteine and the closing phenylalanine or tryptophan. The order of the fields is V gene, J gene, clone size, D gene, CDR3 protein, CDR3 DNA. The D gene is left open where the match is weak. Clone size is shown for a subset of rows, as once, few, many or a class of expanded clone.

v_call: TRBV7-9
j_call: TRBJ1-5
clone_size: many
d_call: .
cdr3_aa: CASSLVVEGGNQPQHF
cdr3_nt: TGTGCCAGCAGCTTAGTGGTTGAAGGTGGCAATCAGCCCCAGCATTTT

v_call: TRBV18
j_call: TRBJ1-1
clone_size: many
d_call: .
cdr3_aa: CASSHTGVTNTEAFF
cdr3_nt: TGTGCCAGCTCCCATACAGGCGTTACGAACACTGAAGCTTTCTTT

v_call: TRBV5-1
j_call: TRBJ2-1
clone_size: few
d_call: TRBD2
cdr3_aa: CASSLAGLAGAYNEQFF
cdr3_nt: TGCGCCAGCAGCTTAGCGGGACTAGCGGGGGCCTACAATGAGCAGTTCTTC

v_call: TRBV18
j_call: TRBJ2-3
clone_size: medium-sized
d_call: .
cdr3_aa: CASSPSGVRTDTQYF
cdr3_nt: TGTGCCAGCTCACCATCGGGGGTACGCACAGATACGCAGTATTTT

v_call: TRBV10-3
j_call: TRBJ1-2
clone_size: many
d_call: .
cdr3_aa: CAISELKKEGYTF
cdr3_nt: TGTGCCATCAGTGAGCTAAAGAAAGAGGGCTACACCTTC

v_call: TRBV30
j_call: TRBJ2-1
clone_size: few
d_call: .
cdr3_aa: CAWSGTAEAPFF
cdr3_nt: TGTGCCTGGAGCGGGACTGCCGAGGCGCCGTTCTTC

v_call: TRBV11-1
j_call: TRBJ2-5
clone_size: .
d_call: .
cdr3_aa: CASSLEGKETQYF
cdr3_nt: TGTGCCAGCAGCTTAGAGGGCAAAGAGACCCAGTACTTC

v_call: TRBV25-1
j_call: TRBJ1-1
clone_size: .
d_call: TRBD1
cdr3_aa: CASSSPDRGGFDTEAFF
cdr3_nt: TGTGCCAGCAGTTCCCCGGACAGGGGGGGATTCGACACTGAAGCTTTCTTT

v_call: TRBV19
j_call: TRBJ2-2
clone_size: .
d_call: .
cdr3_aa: CASSIRTENTGELFF
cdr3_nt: TGTGCCAGTAGTATAAGGACAGAGAACACCGGGGAGCTGTTTTTT

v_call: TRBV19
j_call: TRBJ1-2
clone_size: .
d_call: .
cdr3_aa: CASRGDNYGYTF
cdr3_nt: TGTGCCAGTAGGGGGGATAACTATGGCTACACCTTC

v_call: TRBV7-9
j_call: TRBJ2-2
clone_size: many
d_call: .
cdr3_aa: CASSFPTETANTGELFF
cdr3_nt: TGTGCCAGCAGCTTTCCAACCGAGACAGCGAACACCGGGGAGCTGTTTTTT

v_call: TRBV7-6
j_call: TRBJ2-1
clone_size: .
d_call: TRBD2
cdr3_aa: CASSLGTSGNYNEQFF
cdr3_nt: TGTGCCAGCAGCTTAGGGACTAGCGGAAACTACAATGAGCAGTTCTTC

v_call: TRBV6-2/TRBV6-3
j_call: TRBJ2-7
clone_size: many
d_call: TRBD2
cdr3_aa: CASTGPPAGYEQYF
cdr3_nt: TGTGCCAGCACAGGTCCACCAGCGGGGTACGAGCAGTACTTC

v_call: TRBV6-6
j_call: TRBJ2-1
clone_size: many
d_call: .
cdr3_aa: CATGGAADEQFF
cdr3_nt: TGTGCCACTGGGGGGGCCGCGGATGAGCAGTTCTTC

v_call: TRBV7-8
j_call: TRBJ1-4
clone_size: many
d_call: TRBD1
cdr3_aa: CASSKQGARGEKLFF
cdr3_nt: TGTGCCAGCAGCAAACAGGGGGCGCGAGGTGAAAAACTGTTTTTT

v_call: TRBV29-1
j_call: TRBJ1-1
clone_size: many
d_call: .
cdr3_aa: CSVEVQGNTEAFF
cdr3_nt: TGCAGCGTTGAAGTTCAGGGGAACACTGAAGCTTTCTTT

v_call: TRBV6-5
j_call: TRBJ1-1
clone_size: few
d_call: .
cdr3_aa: CASIGRLNTEAFF
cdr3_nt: TGTGCCAGTATTGGACGATTGAACACTGAAGCTTTCTTT

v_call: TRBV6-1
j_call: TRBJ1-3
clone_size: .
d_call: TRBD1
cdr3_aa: CASSEWVTGTGLTGNTIYF
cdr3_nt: TGTGCCAGCAGTGAATGGGTGACAGGGACGGGTCTTACTGGAAACACCATATATTTT

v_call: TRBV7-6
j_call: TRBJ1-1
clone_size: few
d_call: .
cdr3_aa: CASSSASTEAFF
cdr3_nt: TGTGCCAGCAGCTCCGCTAGCACTGAAGCTTTCTTT

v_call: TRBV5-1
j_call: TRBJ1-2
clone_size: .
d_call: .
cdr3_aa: CASSLGEQAKNYGYTF
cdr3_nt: TGCGCCAGCAGCTTGGGTGAGCAGGCGAAGAACTATGGCTACACCTTC

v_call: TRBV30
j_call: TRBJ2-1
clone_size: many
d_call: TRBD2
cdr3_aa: CAWSDKRETNEQFF
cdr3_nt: TGTGCCTGGAGTGATAAGCGGGAGACCAATGAGCAGTTCTTC

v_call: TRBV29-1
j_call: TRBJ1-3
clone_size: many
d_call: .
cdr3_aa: CSVEDRHIGNTIYF
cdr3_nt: TGCAGCGTTGAAGATCGTCATATTGGAAACACCATATATTTT

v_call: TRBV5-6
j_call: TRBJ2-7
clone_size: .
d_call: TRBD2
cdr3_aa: CASSLGVRGRNYEQYF
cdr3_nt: TGTGCCAGCAGCTTGGGGGTCCGCGGGAGGAATTACGAGCAGTACTTC

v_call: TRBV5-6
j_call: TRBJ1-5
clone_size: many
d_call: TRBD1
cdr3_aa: CASSSTGAQPQHF
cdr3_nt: TGTGCCAGCAGCTCGACAGGGGCTCAGCCCCAGCATTTT

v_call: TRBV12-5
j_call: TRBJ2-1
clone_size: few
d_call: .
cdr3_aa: CASGSHQGPPYNEQFF
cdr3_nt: TGTGCTAGTGGTTCCCACCAGGGGCCCCCCTACAATGAGCAGTTCTTC

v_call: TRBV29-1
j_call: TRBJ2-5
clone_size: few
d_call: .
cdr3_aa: CSVEGGRLQETQYF
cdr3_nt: TGCAGCGTTGAAGGGGGGCGACTCCAAGAGACCCAGTACTTC

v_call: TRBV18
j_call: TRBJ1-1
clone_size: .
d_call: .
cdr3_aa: CASSPRQAPTEAFF
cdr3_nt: TGTGCCAGCTCACCAAGACAGGCTCCCACTGAAGCTTTCTTT

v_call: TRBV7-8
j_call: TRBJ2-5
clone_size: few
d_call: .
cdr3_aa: CASSSPGGRETQYF
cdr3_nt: TGTGCCAGCAGCTCACCCGGTGGCCGAGAGACCCAGTACTTC

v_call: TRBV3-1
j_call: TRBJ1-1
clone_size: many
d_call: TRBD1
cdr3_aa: CASSLDLGQAREAFF
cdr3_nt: TGTGCCAGCAGCCTCGACCTTGGACAGGCCCGGGAAGCTTTCTTT

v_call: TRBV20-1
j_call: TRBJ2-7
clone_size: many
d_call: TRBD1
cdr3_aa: CSAAAGTGTPYEQYF
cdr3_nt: TGCAGTGCTGCCGCCGGGACAGGGACCCCCTACGAGCAGTACTTC

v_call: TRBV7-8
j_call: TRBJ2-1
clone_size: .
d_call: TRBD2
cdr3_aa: CASSLEASGRPYNEQFF
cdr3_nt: TGTGCCAGCAGCTTAGAAGCGAGCGGGAGGCCCTACAATGAGCAGTTCTTC

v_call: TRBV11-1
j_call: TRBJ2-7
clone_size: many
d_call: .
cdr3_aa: CASSSRGGPSYEQYF
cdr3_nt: TGTGCCAGCAGCTCACGCGGGGGCCCATCCTACGAGCAGTACTTC

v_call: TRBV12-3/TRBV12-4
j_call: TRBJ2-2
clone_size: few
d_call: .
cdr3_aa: CASRPITGELFF
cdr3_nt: TGTGCCAGCAGACCCATTACCGGGGAGCTGTTTTTT

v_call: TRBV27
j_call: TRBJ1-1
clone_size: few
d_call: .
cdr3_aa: CASSFINGFTEAFF
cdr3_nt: TGTGCCAGCAGTTTTATAAACGGATTCACTGAAGCTTTCTTT

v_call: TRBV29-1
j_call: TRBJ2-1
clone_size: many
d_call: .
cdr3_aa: CSVARGNEQFF
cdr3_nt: TGCAGCGTTGCTAGGGGTAATGAGCAGTTCTTC

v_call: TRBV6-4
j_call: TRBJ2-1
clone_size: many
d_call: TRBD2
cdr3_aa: CASSGTSGDYNEQFF
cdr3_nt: TGTGCCAGCAGTGGTACTAGCGGGGATTACAATGAGCAGTTCTTC

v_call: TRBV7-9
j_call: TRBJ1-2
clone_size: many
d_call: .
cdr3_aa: CASSSAIRGYTF
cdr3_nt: TGTGCCAGCAGCTCCGCAATTAGGGGCTACACCTTC

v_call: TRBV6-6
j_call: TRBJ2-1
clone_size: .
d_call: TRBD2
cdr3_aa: CASSFRAGGSYNEQFF
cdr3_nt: TGTGCCAGCAGTTTCCGAGCGGGGGGGTCCTACAATGAGCAGTTCTTC

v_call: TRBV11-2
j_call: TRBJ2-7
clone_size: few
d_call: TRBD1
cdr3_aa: CASWGQGFGEQYF
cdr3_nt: TGTGCCAGCTGGGGACAGGGTTTTGGTGAGCAGTACTTC